The 4 T cell receptor beta chains in this list originate from one sample, sequenced in a study of T-cell memory formation after mild COVID-19. TCRdb recomputed calls from the 5' RACE reads with MiXCR, one row per CDR3 protein. The sample contains 450,000 to 650,000 distinct CDR3 sequences, roughly 22% of which appear only once. The sample was PBMCs or a T cell subset sorted from them (not recorded which). Every receptor here comes from an adult woman who had mild COVID-19 (a few samples of this study predate the infection). Cell type and time point are not known.

The rearrangement joins TRBV20-1 to TRBJ2-2; 10 bases match TRBD2. The CDR3 sequence is 15 residues long. V lost 2 bases to trimming and J lost 5 bases; unmatched junction nucleotides: 5. CDR1 and CDR2 from the germline V gene are DFQATT and SNEGSKA (reference sequence). CDR3 region: CSARSLAGETGELFF. In DNA, the CDR3 is TGCAGTGCTAGATCGCTAGCGGGAGAAACCGGGGAGCTGTTTTTT.

The chain employs TRBV29-1 and TRBJ2-5; D call uncertain. V lost 5 bases to trimming and J lost 2 bases, with 18 bases between them. The CDR3 spans 15 residues. Germline V gene sequence: CDR1 SQVTM, CDR2 ANQGSEA. The CDR3 DNA sequence: TGCAGCGTTATATTGAGGTGGGGTCCGCAAGAGACCCAGTACTTC. It codes for CSVILRWGPQETQYF. Drawing the rest from reference TRBV29-1 and TRBJ2-5, the complete variable domain is SAVISQKPSRDICQRGTSLTIQCQVDSQVTMMFWYRQQPGQSLTLIATANQGSEATYESGFVIDKFPISRPNLTFSTLTVSNMSPEDSSIYLCSVILRWGPQETQYFGPGTRLLVL.

Only a few counts were recorded for this clonotype. CDR3 bases: TGTGCCAGCAGTAGGGACGCCCAAGAGACCCAGTACTTC. Its translation: CASSRDAQETQYF. V gene TRBV12-3 or TRBV12-4 combines with J gene TRBJ2-5; D is possibly TRBD1 or TRBD2 (5 bases each). The CDR3 runs 13 residues. The germline V and J ends were trimmed by 5 bases and 1 base, with 8 bases remaining between them.

The rearrangement links TRBV6-5 to TRBJ2-7; D remains ambiguous. This CDR3 has 11 residues. Germline assignment: CDR1 MNHEY and CDR2 SVGAGI. V shed 6 bases and J shed 3 bases, with 6 bases lying between them. The CDR3 DNA sequence: TGTGCCAGCAGGGATAACTACGAGCAGTACTTC. It specifies CASRDNYEQYF.